One and the same sample provided the 27 T cell receptor beta chains below, sequenced in a study of blood T cells in healthy people across ages (dated by TCRdb to 2013 to 2016). Library creation used 5' RACE. The reads were generated on an Illumina HiSeq 2500. The second PCR ran for about 7 to 11 cycles and used a J-beta primer mix along with a sample-barcoded 5' primer. The public reads were run again by TCRdb, first through fastp at Q25 and then through MiXCR, and only productive beta chains were kept. Every CDR3 protein is listed once, alongside the most common genes and DNA of its rows. The sample records 1 million to 1.2 million distinct CDR3 sequences, 35% to 40% of which are singletons. The leading ten clones occupy roughly 14% of the sample. Source material: blood. Every receptor here comes from a man in his late teens or twenties in good health.

The chain couples TRBV4-1 to TRBJ1-6; 7 bases are a match to TRBD1. The CDR3 contains 15 residues. From germline, CDR1 is MGHRA and CDR2 YSYEKL. The ends lost 1 base at V and 8 bases at J; junction bases unmatched: 5. CDR3 DNA: TGCGCCAGCAGCCAAGTTACAGGGGTCCATTCACCCCTCCACTTT. This sequence encodes CASSQVTGVHSPLHF.

V and J are TRBV9 and TRBJ1-2, with 7 bases identical to TRBD1. V lost 0 bases, J lost 5 bases, and 10 bases stayed unmatched. This CDR3 contains 16 residues. From germline, CDR1 is SGDLS and CDR2 YYNGEE. The CDR3, as DNA: TGTGCCAGCAGCGTAGGAAAGGGGGCTGAGCTTTATGGCTACACCTTC. This sequence encodes CASSVGKGAELYGYTF.

This chain links TRBV2 with TRBJ2-7; D is perhaps TRBD1 (6 bases). The CDR3 has 13 residues. The ends were cut back, 6 bases at V and 7 bases at J, with 16 bases in the middle. Per germline, CDR1 SNHLY and CDR2 FYNNEI. CDR3 sequence (DNA): TGTGCCAGCAGAGGAACAGGGATGGGGGAGCAGTACTTC. Translated: CASRGTGMGEQYF.

CDR3 residues: CASSPSLGGSSYEQYF. The CDR3 nucleotides read TGCGCCAGCAGCCCTAGTCTCGGGGGCAGCTCCTACGAGCAGTACTTC. The gene calls are TRBV4-3 and TRBJ2-7; D could derive from TRBD1 or TRBD2 (6 bases each). Trimming took 4 bases from V and 0 from J, leaving 16 bases between them. This CDR3 region has 16 residues. Germline CDR1 LGHNA, CDR2 YSLEER.

This sequence joins TRBV5-6 and TRBJ2-3; D is uncertain. CDR1 is SGHDT, CDR2 YYEEEE, per germline. This CDR3 has 17 amino acids. Trimming took off 4 bases at V and 2 bases at J, with 20 bases between the two ends. This CDR3 reads CASSHTQLLSSTDTQYF. CDR3 coding DNA: TGTGCCAGCAGCCACACTCAGCTGTTATCCTCCACAGATACGCAGTATTTT.

J is TRBJ2-1 and V is TRBV5-1, with 7 bases aligning to TRBD2. V was pared by 5 bases and J by 3 bases, with 11 bases of the junction left unmatched. This CDR3 comprises 16 residues. Germline V gene sequence: CDR1 SGHRS, CDR2 YFSETQ. For the CDR3, the DNA is TGCGCCAGCAGGACCCTAGCGGATTCATTCTACAATGAGCAGTTCTTC. Protein product: CASRTLADSFYNEQFF.

This chain uses TRBV9 with TRBJ2-2; 8 bases match TRBD2. Per the germline V gene, CDR1 is SGDLS and CDR2 is YYNGEE. J lost 3 bases, V lost 4 bases, and 14 bases had no gene match. This CDR3 contains 18 residues. The CDR3 sequence: CASSPLWPGSGDTGELFF. For the CDR3, the DNA is TGTGCCAGCAGCCCACTTTGGCCCGGTAGCGGGGACACCGGGGAGCTGTTTTTT.

This clonotype was seen many times. The rearrangement joins TRBV18 to TRBJ2-1; 11 bases fit TRBD2. J was trimmed by 5 bases and V by 5 bases; bases with no gene match: 8. This CDR3 contains 16 residues. Germline CDR1 and CDR2: KGHSH and LQKENI. CDR3 in DNA: TGTGCCAGCTCAGACGGGCTAGCGGGGGGCAACAATGAGCAGTTCTTC. Its protein is CASSDGLAGGNNEQFF.

The rearrangement joins TRBV6-5 to TRBJ2-1, with 12 bases identical to TRBD1. Germline CDR1 reads MNHEY; CDR2 reads SVGAGI. The CDR3 runs to 15 residues. Germline trimming cut 2 bases from V and 9 bases from J; bases unmatched to any gene: 5. The CDR3 sequence: CASSYRDRGRGEQFF. In DNA form, the CDR3 reads TGTGCCAGCAGTTACCGGGACAGGGGGCGCGGTGAGCAGTTCTTC.

This clonotype has a handful of counts. Written as DNA, the CDR3 is TGTGCCAGCAGCTCCCGGGAGCCTGATCAGCCCCAGCATTTT. This translates into CASSSREPDQPQHF. The chain recombines TRBV5-6 with TRBJ1-5; D is ambiguous. Germline-derived CDR1 and CDR2 are SGHDT and YYEEEE. The CDR3 length is 14 residues. With 3 bases removed from V and 5 bases from J, the gap between germline ends came to 12 bases.

This clonotype turned up a few times. The CDR3 sequence is CASSDVRGGGETQYF. CDR3 bases: TGTGCCAGCAGTGACGTCAGGGGAGGGGGAGAGACCCAGTACTTC. The chain links TRBV12-3 or TRBV12-4 to TRBJ2-5; TRBD2 is a possible D gene (7 bases). V was shortened by 5 bases and J by 4 bases, with 17 bases between the two germline ends. The CDR3 has 15 amino acids.

For the CDR3, the DNA is TGTGCCAGCAGCCGAAGACAGGGGGCTGGTACTGAAGCTTTCTTT. This sequence encodes CASSRRQGAGTEAFF. The V gene is TRBV4-2, the J gene TRBJ1-1; 10 bases line up with TRBD1. The CDR3 covers 15 residues. V dropped 4 bases and J dropped 5; count of bases not matched to a gene: 7. Germline V gene data show CDR1 as LGHNA and CDR2 as YNFKEQ.

This clonotype was detected a few times. The chain is built from TRBV27 and TRBJ1-5; no reliable D call. CDR3 size: 13 residues. Germline lookup yields CDR1 MNHEY and CDR2 SMNVEV (reference sequence). V lost 3 bases, J lost 4 bases, and 7 bases lay in between. CDR3 region: CASSFMGNQPQHF. The CDR3 DNA is TGTGCCAGCAGTTTTATGGGAAATCAGCCCCAGCATTTT.

The sample holds one count of this clonotype. This chain uses TRBV5-1 with TRBJ2-3; possibly TRBD2 for D (5 bases). Germline CDR1 reads SGHRS; CDR2 reads YFSETQ. The CDR3 is made up of 16 amino acids. V was trimmed by 0 bases and J by 4 bases, leaving 15 bases between them. CDR3 residues: CASSLGPADFSDTQYF. The CDR3 DNA follows: TGCGCCAGCAGCTTGGGGCCAGCGGATTTTTCAGATACGCAGTATTTT.

The chain is built from TRBV20-1 and TRBJ1-2; D is uncertain. Trimming took 7 bases from V and 4 from J, leaving 16 bases between them. The CDR3 extends over 13 amino acids. The germline V gene has CDR1 DFQATT and CDR2 SNEGSKA (reference sequence). The CDR3 nucleotides are TGCAGTGTTTTAGCGGACGGGAGCTATGGCTACACCTTC. Protein sequence: CSVLADGSYGYTF.

The gene calls are TRBV29-1 and TRBJ2-7; TRBD1 matches 8 bases. This CDR3 spans 13 amino acids. The germline V gene has CDR1 SQVTM and CDR2 ANQGSEA. Germline trimming cut 2 bases from V and 7 bases from J; bases unmatched to any gene: 7. CDR3 amino acids: CSVESGGYKEQYF. CDR3 sequence (DNA): TGCAGCGTTGAATCAGGGGGCTACAAAGAGCAGTACTTC.

A remark on this clonotype: The junction departs from the called germline gene at one end, perhaps through a read error. This chain connects TRBV7-2 to TRBJ2-7; D is perhaps TRBD2 (6 bases). The J call may be faulty, since TRBJ2-5 better matches the DNA end. Germline values: CDR1 SGHTA, CDR2 FQGNSA. The CDR3 has 14 residues. CDR3 residues: CACSSGGKQETQYF. In DNA, the CDR3 is TGCGCCTGCAGTTCCGGGGGAAAACAAGAGACCCAGTACTTC.

This clonotype was seen a handful of times. This chain uses TRBV7-2 with TRBJ1-4, with D possibly being TRBD1 (5 bases). The germline V and J ends were trimmed by 3 bases and 8 bases, with 13 bases remaining between them. This CDR3 comprises 14 residues. The germline V gene has CDR1 SGHTA and CDR2 FQGNSA. The CDR3 sequence: CASSLEGVPEKLFF. CDR3 nucleotides: TGTGCCAGCAGCTTGGAAGGGGTTCCGGAAAAACTGTTTTTT.

The chain links TRBV9 to TRBJ2-7; D possibly corresponds to TRBD2 (6 bases). Deletions cut 0 bases from V and 3 bases from J, with 10 bases between. Germline V gene lookup returns CDR1 SGDLS and CDR2 YYNGEE. The CDR3 covers 14 residues. The CDR3 DNA follows: TGTGCCAGCAGCGTAGGTGGCGGGGTCTACGAGCAGTACTTC. It specifies CASSVGGGVYEQYF.

This chain connects TRBV4-2 to TRBJ2-3; D might be TRBD1 (5 bases). The V end lost 0 bases, the J end lost 5 bases, and 12 bases lay between the germline ends. This CDR3 spans 15 amino acids. The germline V gene encodes CDR1 LGHNA and CDR2 YNFKEQ. The CDR3 loop reads CASSQDSGFRDTQYF. In DNA form, the CDR3 reads TGTGCCAGCAGCCAAGATTCAGGGTTCCGAGATACGCAGTATTTT.

This chain joins TRBV2 and TRBJ2-5, with D hard to call. The V end was cut by 5 bases, the J end by 1 base, with 14 bases between. The CDR3 covers 15 residues. From germline, CDR1 is SNHLY and CDR2 FYNNEI. CDR3 in amino acids: CASSPDGLSQETQYF. The CDR3 DNA sequence: TGTGCCAGCAGTCCCGACGGGCTGTCCCAAGAGACCCAGTACTTC.

This rearrangement joins TRBV7-2 to TRBJ1-1; no clear D. CDR3 size: 14 residues. CDR1 and CDR2 from the germline V gene are SGHTA and FQGNSA. The ends were cut back, 3 bases at V and 1 base at J, with 9 bases in the middle. CDR3 loop: CASSFSTKNTEAFF. CDR3 nucleotide sequence: TGTGCCAGCAGCTTCTCCACCAAGAACACTGAAGCTTTCTTT.

Concerning this clonotype: A single base separates this from a much larger clone, so it may be a read error. CDR3 region: CAIRKPDLNEQYF. The DNA of the CDR3 is TGTGCCATCAGAAAGCCTGACCTAAATGAGCAGTACTTC. V gene TRBV10-3 combines with J gene TRBJ2-7; D gene uncertain. Germline V gene sequence: CDR1 ENHRY, CDR2 SYGVKD. V lost 6 bases to trimming and J lost 7 bases, with 16 bases between them. This CDR3 spans 13 amino acids.

The chain has TRBV6-6 and TRBJ2-1; TRBD2 aligns across 8 bases. Trimming at V came to 2 bases and at J to 8 bases, leaving 11 bases not matched to a gene. The CDR3 has 16 residues. The V gene's germline CDR1 is MNHNY and CDR2 SVGAGI (reference sequence). For the CDR3, the DNA is TGTGCCAGCAGTTACGGAGACGGGGGGGACGGGGATGAGCAGTTCTTC. Translating gives CASSYGDGGDGDEQFF.

This clonotype has only a few counts. The chain uses TRBV20-1 and TRBJ2-3; D unresolved. The CDR3 is 13 amino acids. Trimming removed 0 bases at V and 3 bases at J, with 7 bases between. Germline V CDR1 and CDR2: DFQATT, SNEGSKA (reference sequence). CDR3 region: CSAREGNTDTQYF. CDR3 nucleotides: TGCAGTGCTAGAGAGGGAAATACAGATACGCAGTATTTT.

On this clonotype: At one boundary the junction diverges from the germline segment, which might be a read error. J is TRBJ1-1 and V is TRBV6-5; D not resolved. The germline V gene has CDR1 MNHEY and CDR2 SVGAGI. The CDR3 totals 13 residues. The CDR3 DNA follows: TGTGCCAGCAGTGACTCGGGGTTCGCTGAAGCTTTCTTT. Translating it yields CASSDSGFAEAFF.

There are a few counts of this clonotype. This CDR3 is CASSSMAGGTYEQYF. CDR3 in DNA: TGTGCCAGCAGCTCGATGGCAGGGGGTACCTACGAGCAGTACTTC. The V gene is TRBV7-9, the J gene TRBJ2-7; 7 bases are shared with TRBD1. CDR1 is SEHNR and CDR2 is FQNEAQ in the germline V gene (reference sequence). The CDR3 consists of 15 residues. With 4 bases clipped from V and 2 bases from J, the junction kept 8 bases outside the gene matches. Together with reference TRBV7-9 and TRBJ2-7, the CDR3 gives the full variable domain: DTGVSQNPRHKITKRGQNVTFRCDPISEHNRLYWYRQTLGQGPEFLTYFQNEAQLEKSRLLSDRFSAERPKGSFSTLEIQRTEQGDSAMYLCASSSMAGGTYEQYFGPGTRLTVT.